The 20 T cell receptor beta chains in this list originate from one sample, sequenced in a study of cytomegalovirus exposure and HLA in healthy donors. PCR used 60 Vbeta primers and 13 Jbeta primers. Clones were sequenced by immunoSEQ multiplex PCR, and TCRdb holds only the in-frame ones, with some missing. The sample includes some 100,000 clones, roughly 70% of them seen just once. Sequenced input: PBMCs. These receptors were taken from a man between 45 and 60 years old in good health and CMV-seronegative.

This chain connects TRBV13 to TRBJ2-7, with TRBD1 identical over 10 bases. J was trimmed by 7 bases and V by 5 bases; bases with no gene match: 11. This CDR3 spans 15 amino acids. Looked up from germline, CDR1 is PRHDT and CDR2 is FYEKMQ (reference sequence). The CDR3 region is CASSSTGTGVREQYF. The CDR3 nucleotides are TGTGCCAGCAGCAGCACCGGGACAGGGGTAAGGGAGCAGTACTTC.

The chain recombines TRBV18 with TRBJ1-1; TRBD1 is a possible D gene (6 bases). Germline CDR1 reads KGHSH; CDR2 reads LQKENI. V gave up 5 bases and J gave up 6 bases, with 10 bases separating them. The CDR3 has 12 residues. The CDR3 reads CASSIGGSEAFF. CDR3 DNA sequence: TGTGCCAGCTCAATTGGGGGCTCTGAAGCTTTCTTT.

This chain uses TRBV30 with TRBJ2-5, with D possibly matching TRBD2 (6 bases). The J call may be in error: the DNA end matches TRBJ2-7 better. The CDR3 extends over 11 amino acids. Germline V gene data show CDR1 as GTSNPN and CDR2 as SVGIG (reference sequence). The DNA of the CDR3 is TGTGCCCGTGGAGGGGCCTACGAGCAGTACTTC. Its protein is CARGGAYEQYF.

The chain carries TRBV7-2 and TRBJ2-7, with 7 bases identical to TRBD2. The CDR3 is 14 residues long. V gave up 1 base and J gave up 4 bases; unmatched junction bases: 4. The germline V gene has CDR1 SGHTA and CDR2 FQGNSA. The CDR3 DNA is TGTGCCAGCAGCTTAGAGACCGGGGGGTACGAGCAGTACTTC. Encoded protein: CASSLETGGYEQYF.

This clone showed up just once. The chain's CDR3 is CATTDRVGHEQFF. DNA of the CDR3: TGTGCTACCACGGACAGGGTGGGCCATGAGCAGTTCTTC. The chain employs TRBV7-2 and TRBJ2-1, with TRBD1 matching over 8 bases. The CDR3 covers 13 residues. Germline CDR1 and CDR2: SGHTA and FQGNSA.

V is TRBV6-5 and J is TRBJ1-1; tentative D call: TRBD1 (5 bases). The CDR3 has 12 residues. V was clipped by 5 bases and J by 11 bases, with 15 bases between them. Germline V gives CDR1 MNHEY, CDR2 SVGAGI. The CDR3 protein is CASSERTGRAFF. The CDR3 DNA reads TGTGCCAGCAGTGAGAGAACAGGAAGGGCTTTCTTT.

V usage is TRBV4-3 and J usage is TRBJ2-7; 9 bases are a match to TRBD1. CDR3 length: 16 residues. Germline CDR1 and CDR2: LGHNA and YSLEER. V gave up 6 bases and J gave up 2 bases; unmatched junction bases: 11. CDR3 sequence reads: CASSQAPGTGTYEQYF. The CDR3 DNA reads TGCGCCAGCAGTCAGGCCCCCGGGACAGGGACCTACGAGCAGTACTTC.

This clone was picked up one time. The chain employs TRBV7-2 and TRBJ2-2; the match to TRBD1 covers 8 bases. The germline gives CDR1 SGHTA, CDR2 FQGNSA. This CDR3 region has 14 residues. The junction had 6 bases not matched to a gene; V was cut back by 3 bases and J by 9 bases. The CDR3 DNA reads as TGTGCCAGCAGCTTGACAGGGGATAATCGGGAGCTGTTTTTT. This gives the protein CASSLTGDNRELFF.

This clone came up once. The chain is built from TRBV19 and TRBJ1-1; the match to TRBD1 covers 8 bases. V was clipped by 5 bases and J by 4 bases; unmatched bases: 18. CDR3 size: 18 residues. Germline loops: CDR1 LNHDA, CDR2 SQIVND (reference sequence). The DNA for the CDR3 is TGTGCCAGTAGTGTCCCCCAGACAGGGGCGCCCCCCGGCACTGAAGCTTTCTTT. Translating gives CASSVPQTGAPPGTEAFF.

The chain carries TRBV7-9 and TRBJ1-5, with 10 bases identical to TRBD1. Germline V gene sequence: CDR1 SEHNR, CDR2 FQNEAQ (reference sequence). The CDR3 is 16 residues long. V lost 4 bases, J lost 2 bases, and 5 bases stayed unmatched. CDR3 amino acids: CASSYLGTGGNQPQHF. As DNA, the CDR3 is TGTGCCAGCAGCTACCTCGGGACAGGGGGCAATCAGCCCCAGCATTTT.

V usage is TRBV5-4 and J usage is TRBJ2-2; 9 bases are shared with TRBD2. V gave up 4 bases and J gave up 4 bases; unmatched junction bases: 17. Germline V gives CDR1 SGHNT, CDR2 YYREEE (reference sequence). This CDR3 comprises 19 residues. CDR3 loop: CASSPGVVAGVSRTGELFF. The CDR3 coding sequence is TGTGCCAGCAGCCCCGGAGTGGTAGCGGGGGTTAGTCGCACCGGGGAGCTGTTTTTT.

V is TRBV5-4 and J is TRBJ2-3; 9 bases align to TRBD2. The germline CDR1 and CDR2 sequences are SGHNT and YYREEE (reference sequence). With V trimmed by 1 base and J by 2 bases, 5 bases remained unmatched. CDR3 length: 16 amino acids. The CDR3 loop is CASSLYSGSYTDTQYF. CDR3 coding DNA: TGTGCCAGCAGCTTGTATAGCGGGAGTTACACAGATACGCAGTATTTT.

The chain recombines TRBV18 with TRBJ1-4; D unclear. V was clipped by 1 base and J by 3 bases, with 9 bases between them. Germline lookup yields CDR1 KGHSH and CDR2 LQKENI. The length of the CDR3 is 15 residues. The DNA of the CDR3 is TGTGCCAGCTCACCACTGGAGGGCGCTAATGAAAAACTGTTTTTT. This codes for CASSPLEGANEKLFF.

This clone was picked up a small number of times. The chain combines TRBV19 with TRBJ2-7; no clear D. This CDR3 is 14 amino acids long. The V gene's germline CDR1 is LNHDA and CDR2 SQIVND (reference sequence). V was shortened by 2 bases and J by 3 bases, with 11 bases between the two germline ends. For the CDR3, the DNA is TGTGCCAGTAGTATATCGGGTCCGAGCTACGAGCAGTACTTC. Amino acid sequence: CASSISGPSYEQYF. The variable domain in full, completed from reference TRBV19 and TRBJ2-7, reads DGGITQSPKYLFRKEGQNVTLSCEQNLNHDAMYWYRQDPGQGLRLIYYSQIVNDFQKGDIAEGYSVSREKKESFPLTVTSAQKNPTAFYLCASSISGPSYEQYFGPGTRLTVT.

The chain combines TRBV27 with TRBJ2-1; maybe TRBD1 (6 bases). The germline V and J ends were trimmed by 4 bases and 0 bases, with 10 bases remaining between them. Germline V gives CDR1 MNHEY, CDR2 SMNVEV (reference sequence). The CDR3 spans 15 residues. CDR3 nucleotide sequence: TGTGCCAGCAGTTCCCTAGGGGGCTCCTACAATGAGCAGTTCTTC. Translating it yields CASSSLGGSYNEQFF.

The rearrangement links TRBV23-1 to TRBJ2-7, with 12 bases that match TRBD1. Being an ORF, TRBV23-1 has a function that is uncertain. With V trimmed by 11 bases and J by 5 bases, 7 bases remained unmatched. This CDR3 has 13 amino acids. The DNA of the CDR3 is TGCGCCTTTCTAGGGACAGGGGGCCACGAGCAGTACTTC. Translating gives CAFLGTGGHEQYF.

J is TRBJ2-6 and V is TRBV30, with D unclear. The CDR3 extends over 13 amino acids. CDR1 is GTSNPN and CDR2 is SVGIG in the germline V gene (reference sequence). Trimming left V 5 bases short and J 0 bases short, with 5 bases between. The DNA of the CDR3 is TGTGCCTGGCGTCCCTCTGGGGCCAACGTCCTGACTTTC. It codes for CAWRPSGANVLTF.

The chain links TRBV4-2 to TRBJ1-4; 7 bases agree with TRBD1. Germline loops: CDR1 LGHNA, CDR2 YNFKEQ. The CDR3 has 14 amino acids. V was clipped by 0 bases and J by 8 bases; unmatched bases: 3. The CDR3 bases are TGTGCCAGCAGCCAAGAACAGGGGAGCGAAAAACTGTTTTTT. Translated, it gives CASSQEQGSEKLFF.

This clone was counted a single time. The rearrangement uses TRBV9 and TRBJ2-5, with 12 bases fitting TRBD2. Germline V gene data show CDR1 as SGDLS and CDR2 as YYNGEE. This CDR3 has 17 amino acids. V dropped 0 bases and J dropped 1; count of bases not matched to a gene: 4. The CDR3 is CASSVAGLAGSQETQYF. The CDR3 coding sequence is TGTGCCAGCAGCGTAGCAGGACTAGCGGGATCCCAAGAGACCCAGTACTTC. Full variable domain (remainder filled in from reference TRBV9 and TRBJ2-5): DSGVTQTPKHLITATGQRVTLRCSPRSGDLSVYWYQQSLDQGLQFLIQYYNGEERAKGNILERFSAQQFPDLHSELNLSSLELGDSALYFCASSVAGLAGSQETQYFGPGTRLLVL.

This clone was seen only a few times. The V call is TRBV5-1, the J call TRBJ2-5; 12 nucleotides line up with TRBD2. With V trimmed by 6 bases and J by 4 bases, 7 bases remained unmatched. The CDR3 totals 15 residues. Germline V gene lookup returns CDR1 SGHRS and CDR2 YFSETQ. CDR3 sequence: CASIPKLAGGETQYF. CDR3 nucleotide sequence: TGCGCCAGCATCCCCAAACTAGCGGGAGGAGAGACCCAGTACTTC.